The T cell receptor beta chain described here comes from a study of blood T cell repertoires in COVID-19. Study-wide background: Donors in the United States, Italy and Spain gave samples during acute or convalescent COVID-19.

Assay used: immunoSEQ multiplex PCR; TCRdb lists only in-frame clones, some missing. The sample holds 100,000 or so clones, approximately 82% seen once. CDR3 length: 15 amino acids. CDR1 is LGHDT, CDR2 YNNKEL, per germline (reference sequence). J lost 2 bases, V lost 4 bases, and 5 bases had no gene match. The sequence came from a man aged 50 or older with active or convalescent COVID-19. The chain employs TRBV3-1 (or the pseudogene TRBV3-2) and TRBJ2-7; 10 bases line up with TRBD2. Input material: peripheral blood. In DNA, the CDR3 is TGTGCCAGCAGCCTAGCGGGGGGCCGCACCTACGAGCAGTACTTC. Translated: CASSLAGGRTYEQYF.